Below, one TCR beta chain is given with its context. Its cognate antigen is unknown. This sample was included in a study of cytomegalovirus exposure and HLA in healthy donors. PCR primers comprised 60 Vbeta and 13 Jbeta primers. Data came from immunoSEQ multiplex PCR; TCRdb stores just in-frame clones and leaves some out. This repertoire includes around 75,000 clones. The CDR3 is 14 residues long. The V gene's germline CDR1 is MGHDK and CDR2 SYGVNS. The ends were cut back, 3 bases at V and 9 bases at J, with 14 bases in the middle. General observations from the study: Presence/absence analyses treated sequencing depth as roughly uniform across donors. Upon later analysis, HLA-associated TCR beta chains proved more clonally expanded than other, equally common chains. The authors listed around 150 TCR beta chains as cytomegalovirus-associated.

The V and J genes are TRBV25-1 and TRBJ2-2; D is undetermined. The sequencing input was PBMCs. This TCR was recovered from a woman aged 55-75 years in good health and CMV-seronegative. For the CDR3, the DNA is TGTGCCAGCAGTGAGAGAAGATTTCCGTGGGAGCTGTTTTTT. This encodes CASSERRFPWELFF.